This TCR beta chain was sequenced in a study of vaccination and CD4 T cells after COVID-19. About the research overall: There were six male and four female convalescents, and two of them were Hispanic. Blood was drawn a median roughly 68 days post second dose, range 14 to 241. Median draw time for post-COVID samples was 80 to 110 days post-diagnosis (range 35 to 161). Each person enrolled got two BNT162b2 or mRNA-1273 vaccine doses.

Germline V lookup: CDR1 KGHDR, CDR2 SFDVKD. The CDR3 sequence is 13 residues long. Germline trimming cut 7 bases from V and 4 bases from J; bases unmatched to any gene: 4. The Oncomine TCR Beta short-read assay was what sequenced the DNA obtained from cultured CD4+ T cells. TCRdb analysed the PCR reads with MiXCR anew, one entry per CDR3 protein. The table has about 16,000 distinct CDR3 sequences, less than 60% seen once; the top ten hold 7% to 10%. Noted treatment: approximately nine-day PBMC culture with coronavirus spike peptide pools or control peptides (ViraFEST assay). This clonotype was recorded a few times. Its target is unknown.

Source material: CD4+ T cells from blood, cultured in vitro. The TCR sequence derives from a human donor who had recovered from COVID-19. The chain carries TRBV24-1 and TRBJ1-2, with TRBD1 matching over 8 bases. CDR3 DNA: TGTGCCACCAGCACAGGGGGACCCTATGGCTACACCTTC. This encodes CATSTGGPYGYTF.